The present T cell receptor beta chain was sequenced within a study of siplizumab effects on memory and regulatory T cells. Every sample had roughly 9.1 x 10^4 of its TCR templates assayed. Sequencing was performed with immunoSEQ multiplex PCR; in TCRdb, only in-frame clones are kept and a portion is missing. The data contain around 100,000 clones, roughly nine tenths of them singletons. The clonotype was recovered from a human donor in good health. The sequencing sample was made of CD4+ T cells sorted from blood.

The CDR3 nucleotides read TGTGCCAGCAAAAAAGGGGTGTTGGGGACAGCGACCTACGAGCAGTACTTC. Protein: CASKKGVLGTATYEQYF. The chain uses TRBV7-8 and TRBJ2-7; 7 positions agree with TRBD1. The CDR3 sequence is 17 residues long. Germline loops: CDR1 SGHVS, CDR2 FQNEAQ. The trim removed 7 bases at V and 2 bases at J, leaving 17 bases unmatched.